A single sample is the source of the 26 T cell receptor beta chains below, sequenced in a study of Ad26.COV2.S vaccination and SARS-CoV-2 variants. Specified treatment: 15 to 20 received Ad26.COV2.S at low or high dose, single or two shots; 5 received placebo; per-sample allocation not given. Day 63 after the first vaccine or placebo injection was the time point for sampling. Method: immunoSEQ multiplex PCR; TCRdb's copy keeps in-frame clones and lacks some. Altogether about 350,000 clones are present, around 83% being singletons, with the ten largest covering about 3.3%. The sequenced sample was peripheral blood, obtained in a trial of Ad26.COV2.S vaccine versus placebo. All receptors come from a person aged 18 to 59 who received the Ad26.COV2.S COVID-19 vaccine or a placebo.

The genes are TRBV14 and TRBJ2-7, with TRBD2 identical over 7 bases. Per germline, CDR1 SGHDN and CDR2 FVKESK. The CDR3 length is 16 residues. With V trimmed by 4 bases and J by 13 bases, 22 bases remained unmatched. CDR3 coding DNA: TGTGCCAGCAGCCCGGGCTCTAGCGGTCATACGTACGAGCGATACTTC. Protein sequence: CASSPGSSGHTYERYF.

This chain connects TRBV18 to TRBJ2-7; D unclear. CDR3 length: 14 residues. Trimming took 3 bases from V and 0 from J, leaving 9 bases between them. CDR1 KGHSH and CDR2 LQKENI come from the germline V gene. This chain's CDR3 is CASSPGSFSYEQYF. In DNA, the CDR3 is TGTGCCAGCTCACCGGGCTCCTTCTCCTACGAGCAGTACTTC.

This clone was detected only once. The chain joins TRBV27 to TRBJ1-1; TRBD1 matches at 10 bases. There are 15 residues in the CDR3. V gave up 4 bases and J gave up 2 bases; unmatched junction bases: 4. Per germline, CDR1 MNHEY and CDR2 SMNVEV (reference sequence). The CDR3 sequence is CASSWGQGSNTEAFF. The CDR3 coding sequence is TGTGCCAGCAGTTGGGGACAGGGGAGTAACACTGAAGCTTTCTTT.

CDR3 loop: CASSFGGAGYNEQFF. The CDR3 DNA reads TGTGCCAGCAGCTTCGGGGGGGCCGGCTACAATGAGCAGTTCTTC. The rearrangement uses TRBV5-4 and TRBJ2-1, with 8 bases identical to TRBD2. Germline V gives CDR1 SGHNT, CDR2 YYREEE (reference sequence). The CDR3 totals 15 residues. Losses at the gene ends were 2 bases for V and 3 bases for J; bases not matched to a gene: 4. Filled out from reference TRBV5-4 and TRBJ2-1, the complete variable domain reads ETGVTQSPTHLIKTRGQQVTLRCSSQSGHNTVSWYQQALGQGPQFIFQYYREEENGRGNFPPRFSGLQFPNYSSELNVNALELDDSALYLCASSFGGAGYNEQFFGPGTRLTVL.

This clone was picked up a small number of times. The CDR3 loop is CASSTWRGEGNEYVGADTQYF. The CDR3 region has the DNA TGTGCCAGTAGTACATGGCGAGGGGAGGGGAACGAGTACGTGGGAGCAGATACGCAGTATTTT. The rearrangement links TRBV19 to TRBJ2-3; TRBD2 matches 7 bases. Trimming at V came to 4 bases and at J to 4 bases, leaving 26 bases not matched to a gene. Per the germline V gene, CDR1 is LNHDA and CDR2 is SQIVND (reference sequence). This CDR3 has 21 residues.

The rearrangement joins TRBV6-6 to TRBJ1-4; D gene uncertain. The CDR3 extends over 12 amino acids. Germline V gene data show CDR1 as MNHNY and CDR2 as SVGAGI (reference sequence). The ends were cut back, 2 bases at V and 8 bases at J, with 6 bases in the middle. The CDR3, as DNA: TGTGCCAGCAGTTACCGGGCCGAAAAACTGTTTTTT. This gives the protein CASSYRAEKLFF.

The J gene is TRBJ2-5, the V gene TRBV12-3 or TRBV12-4; a weak D match, TRBD1 (6 bases). The CDR3 covers 13 residues. Between the trimmed V and J ends, which lost 3 bases and 5 bases, there was a span of 10 bases. The CDR3, as DNA: TGTGCCAGCAGTTTGAACAGGGTGGAGACCCAGTACTTC. Translating it yields CASSLNRVETQYF.

The rearrangement uses TRBV7-2 and TRBJ2-3; D possibly corresponds to TRBD1 (6 bases). The CDR3 totals 14 residues. The V gene lost 1 base and the J gene lost 6 bases, with 11 bases spanning the gap. Germline loops: CDR1 SGHTA, CDR2 FQGNSA. CDR3 nucleotide sequence: TGTGCCAGCAGCTTAGTTTCGAGGGGGGATACGCAGTATTTT. Protein sequence: CASSLVSRGDTQYF.

This clone was picked up one time. The chain carries TRBV2 and TRBJ1-3, with D possibly being TRBD1 (6 bases). CDR1 is SNHLY, CDR2 FYNNEI, per germline. This CDR3 contains 18 residues. The V end was cut by 8 bases, the J end by 4 bases, with 27 bases between. The CDR3 sequence: CASRRGGSVGQGGNTIYF. The DNA of the CDR3 is TGTGCCAGCCGGAGGGGGGGCAGTGTGGGGCAAGGAGGAAACACCATATATTTT.

J is TRBJ1-6 and V is TRBV2; weak D call: TRBD1 (5 bases). This CDR3 has 13 amino acids. V shed 8 bases and J shed 7 bases, with 12 bases lying between them. From germline, CDR1 is SNHLY and CDR2 FYNNEI. CDR3: CASHGTENSPLHF. DNA of the CDR3: TGTGCCAGCCACGGGACTGAAAATTCACCCCTCCACTTT.

This clone was seen a few times. DNA of the CDR3: TGTGCCAGCAGCTTAGTCGTCACTTATAATTCACCCCTCCACTTT. Translating it yields CASSLVVTYNSPLHF. The V gene is TRBV7-2, the J gene TRBJ1-6; no firm D call. This CDR3 has 15 residues. Germline CDR1 and CDR2: SGHTA and FQGNSA. Trimming cost V 1 base and J 4 bases, with 8 bases left between them. The variable domain in full, completed from reference TRBV7-2 and TRBJ1-6, reads GAGVSQSPSNKVTEKGKDVELRCDPISGHTALYWYRQSLGQGLEFLIYFQGNSAPDKSGLPSDRFSAERTGGSVSTLTIQRTQQEDSAVYLCASSLVVTYNSPLHFGNGTRLTVT.

This chain connects TRBV10-3 to TRBJ2-1; 7 bases match TRBD1. The V gene's germline CDR1 is ENHRY and CDR2 SYGVKD. V lost 3 bases and J lost 4; bases outside the gene matches: 9. The CDR3 is 16 amino acids. Here the CDR3 DNA reads TGTGCCATCAGTGATTCGGACAGGTTACAATACAATGAGCAGTTCTTC. As protein: CAISDSDRLQYNEQFF.

In this sample, this clone turned up once. V usage is TRBV6-6 and J usage is TRBJ1-2; weak D call: TRBD1 (5 bases). The CDR3 is made up of 11 amino acids. Trimming removed 6 bases from V and 12 bases from J, with 14 bases in between. From germline, CDR1 is MNHNY and CDR2 SVGAGI (reference sequence). Here the CDR3 reads CASSTDGTDTF. CDR3 DNA sequence: TGTGCCAGCAGCACTGACGGGACGGACACCTTC.

The CDR3 DNA is TGTGCCAGCAGTTTAGAAGTGGGGGAGCAGTTCTTC. The encoded protein is CASSLEVGEQFF. The J gene is TRBJ2-1, the V gene TRBV12-3 or TRBV12-4; D is ambiguous. The V and J ends lost 1 base and 10 bases respectively, with 8 bases between them. This CDR3 is built from 12 residues.

This clone showed up just once. The chain links TRBV6-5 to TRBJ2-2; D call uncertain. This CDR3 is 15 amino acids long. V gave up 6 bases and J gave up 2 bases, with 13 bases separating them. CDR1 and CDR2 (germline): MNHEY, SVGAGI. The DNA for the CDR3 is TGTGCCAGCAGCCTTTGGTCGGATAACACCGGGGAGCTGTTTTTT. Amino acid sequence: CASSLWSDNTGELFF.

The chain is built from TRBV18 and TRBJ2-5; TRBD1 might be the D (6 bases). Germline lookup yields CDR1 KGHSH and CDR2 LQKENI. The ends were cut back, 5 bases at V and 4 bases at J, with 17 bases in the middle. CDR3 length equals 15 residues. This CDR3 is CASSGGQTGLETQYF. DNA for the CDR3: TGTGCCAGCTCAGGCGGTCAGACAGGACTAGAGACCCAGTACTTC.

The chain has TRBV2 and TRBJ1-4, with D perhaps TRBD1 (6 bases). This CDR3 comprises 16 residues. Germline V CDR1 and CDR2: SNHLY, FYNNEI. V dropped 2 bases and J dropped 5 bases, with 15 bases sitting between them. Written as DNA, the CDR3 is TGTGCCAGCAGTGAACGGTTCGGGGGCCTAAATGAAAAACTGTTTTTT. Translated: CASSERFGGLNEKLFF.

V and J are TRBV24-1 and TRBJ2-7, with D perhaps TRBD1 (5 bases). Germline V CDR1 and CDR2: KGHDR, SFDVKD. Trimming took 0 bases from V and 5 from J, leaving 10 bases between them. There are 14 residues in the CDR3. The CDR3 coding sequence is TGTGCCACCAGTGATTTGCGCCAGGGTGACGAGCAGTACTTC. Translation gives CATSDLRQGDEQYF.

The chain employs TRBV5-1 and TRBJ2-7, with TRBD2 matching 12 bases. The CDR3 has 12 residues. The germline CDR1 and CDR2 sequences are SGHRS and YFSETQ. V was clipped by 0 bases and J by 11 bases; unmatched bases: 0. The DNA for the CDR3 is TGCGCCAGCAGCTTGGGACTAGCGGGGGAGTACTTC. Protein: CASSLGLAGEYF.

V gene TRBV27 combines with J gene TRBJ2-7; D tentatively fits TRBD1 or TRBD2 (6 bases each). CDR1 and CDR2 (germline): MNHEY, SMNVEV (reference sequence). This CDR3 spans 13 amino acids. Deletions cut 2 bases from V and 4 bases from J, with 9 bases between. CDR3 sequence reads: CASSLEGGYEQYF. In DNA form, the CDR3 reads TGTGCCAGCAGTTTAGAGGGGGGATACGAGCAGTACTTC.

This clone was seen just once. This chain links TRBV15 with TRBJ2-3, with TRBD2 identical over 8 bases. The germline CDR1 and CDR2 sequences are LNHNV and YYDKDF (reference sequence). The CDR3 is made up of 14 amino acids. V shed 5 bases and J 4 bases; nucleotides not matched to a gene: 5. CDR3 residues: CATSVGLAADTQYF. CDR3 sequence (DNA): TGTGCCACCAGCGTAGGACTAGCAGCAGATACGCAGTATTTT.

The CDR3 bases are TGTGCCAGCTCGCGTGGGGTTAGGACAGGGGCCTACGAGCAGTACTTC. Translating it yields CASSRGVRTGAYEQYF. The chain carries TRBV18 and TRBJ2-7, with 9 bases that match TRBD1. The CDR3 spans 16 residues. Per germline, CDR1 KGHSH and CDR2 LQKENI. After removal of 6 bases from V and 2 bases from J, the junction contained 11 bases not matched to a gene.

V is TRBV7-5 and J is TRBJ2-7; the D call TRBD2 from the table was never checked on the DNA. TRBV7-5 is a documented pseudogene. There are 15 residues in the CDR3. CDR3 residues: CVRSLGRRTLRGQYF. The CDR3 DNA reads TGTGTCAGAAGCTTAGGTCGCAGGACTCTACGAGGGCAGTACTTC.

This chain joins TRBV6-1 and TRBJ2-1; 7 bases line up with TRBD1. The CDR3 extends over 16 amino acids. Trimming took 4 bases from V and 6 from J; bases not matched to a gene: 12. Germline V gene data show CDR1 as MNHNS and CDR2 as SASEGT. The CDR3 DNA reads TGTGCCAGCAGTGTAGAGCCGGGACAGCAGTTCAATGAGCAGTTCTTC. Its translation is CASSVEPGQQFNEQFF.

The genes are TRBV5-6 and TRBJ2-1; the match to TRBD1 covers 9 bases. Germline assignment: CDR1 SGHDT and CDR2 YYEEEE. The CDR3 totals 15 residues. V was pared by 4 bases and J by 2 bases, with 4 bases of the junction left unmatched. CDR3 coding DNA: TGTGCCAGCAGCAAACGACAGGGGGCCTACAATGAGCAGTTCTTC. Protein: CASSKRQGAYNEQFF.

The chain has TRBV29-1 and TRBJ1-2, with a tentative D call TRBD1 (6 bases). The CDR3 contains 13 residues. Trimming removed 7 bases at V and 0 bases at J, with 12 bases between. Per the germline V gene, CDR1 is SQVTM and CDR2 is ANQGSEA. The CDR3, as DNA: TGCAGCGCCCGGACAGACGCTAACTATGGCTACACCTTC. Translation: CSARTDANYGYTF.